This section outlines one TCR beta chain sequence together with its context. Its antigen is unknown. This record belongs to a study of ipilimumab plus nivolumab after autologous stem cell transplantation. About the research overall: DLBCL patients had primary refractory or relapsed disease. Whole-study results and caveats: TCR repertoire, Treg phenotype and gut microbiota reportedly support more study of this approach.

Repertoires were generated with immunoSEQ multiplex PCR, while TCRdb's copy carries only in-frame clones and drops some. There are about 84,000 clones in the sample; about 83% occur only once, and approximately 2.2% lies in the top ten. This CDR3 is built from 18 residues. CDR1 and CDR2 from the germline V gene are SEHNR and FQNEAQ (reference sequence). The trim removed 5 bases at V and 3 bases at J, leaving 14 bases unmatched. Ipilimumab, 1 mg/kg, started 14 to 28 days after autologous transplant. The chain has TRBV7-9 and TRBJ2-3, with 10 bases lining up with TRBD2. The clonotype originates from a male donor with diffuse large B-cell lymphoma. This sample comprised PBMCs, obtained in a trial of ipilimumab plus nivolumab as post-transplant consolidation. The DNA for the CDR3 is TGTGCCAGCAGCCTGTGGGGTCAGCGGGGGGGAAGGACAGATACGCAGTATTTT. Its translation is CASSLWGQRGGRTDTQYF.